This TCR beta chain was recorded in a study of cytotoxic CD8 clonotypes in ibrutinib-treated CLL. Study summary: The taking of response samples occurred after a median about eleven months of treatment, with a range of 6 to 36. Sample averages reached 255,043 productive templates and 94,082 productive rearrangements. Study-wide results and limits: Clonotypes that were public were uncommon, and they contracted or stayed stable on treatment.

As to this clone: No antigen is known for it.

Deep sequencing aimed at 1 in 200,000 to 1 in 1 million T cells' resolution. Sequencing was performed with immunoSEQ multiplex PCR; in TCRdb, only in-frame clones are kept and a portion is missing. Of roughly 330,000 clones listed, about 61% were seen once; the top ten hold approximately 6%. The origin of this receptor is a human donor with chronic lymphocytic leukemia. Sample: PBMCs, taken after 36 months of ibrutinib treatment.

CDR3 in amino acids: CASSRGIAKNIQYF. CDR3 bases: TGTGCCAGCAGTAGGGGGATAGCCAAAAACATTCAGTACTTC. This chain joins TRBV7-8 and TRBJ2-4, with D possibly matching TRBD1 (6 bases). CDR1 SGHVS and CDR2 FQNEAQ come from the germline V gene. V was trimmed by 6 bases and J by 0 bases, leaving 9 bases between them. The CDR3 totals 14 residues.